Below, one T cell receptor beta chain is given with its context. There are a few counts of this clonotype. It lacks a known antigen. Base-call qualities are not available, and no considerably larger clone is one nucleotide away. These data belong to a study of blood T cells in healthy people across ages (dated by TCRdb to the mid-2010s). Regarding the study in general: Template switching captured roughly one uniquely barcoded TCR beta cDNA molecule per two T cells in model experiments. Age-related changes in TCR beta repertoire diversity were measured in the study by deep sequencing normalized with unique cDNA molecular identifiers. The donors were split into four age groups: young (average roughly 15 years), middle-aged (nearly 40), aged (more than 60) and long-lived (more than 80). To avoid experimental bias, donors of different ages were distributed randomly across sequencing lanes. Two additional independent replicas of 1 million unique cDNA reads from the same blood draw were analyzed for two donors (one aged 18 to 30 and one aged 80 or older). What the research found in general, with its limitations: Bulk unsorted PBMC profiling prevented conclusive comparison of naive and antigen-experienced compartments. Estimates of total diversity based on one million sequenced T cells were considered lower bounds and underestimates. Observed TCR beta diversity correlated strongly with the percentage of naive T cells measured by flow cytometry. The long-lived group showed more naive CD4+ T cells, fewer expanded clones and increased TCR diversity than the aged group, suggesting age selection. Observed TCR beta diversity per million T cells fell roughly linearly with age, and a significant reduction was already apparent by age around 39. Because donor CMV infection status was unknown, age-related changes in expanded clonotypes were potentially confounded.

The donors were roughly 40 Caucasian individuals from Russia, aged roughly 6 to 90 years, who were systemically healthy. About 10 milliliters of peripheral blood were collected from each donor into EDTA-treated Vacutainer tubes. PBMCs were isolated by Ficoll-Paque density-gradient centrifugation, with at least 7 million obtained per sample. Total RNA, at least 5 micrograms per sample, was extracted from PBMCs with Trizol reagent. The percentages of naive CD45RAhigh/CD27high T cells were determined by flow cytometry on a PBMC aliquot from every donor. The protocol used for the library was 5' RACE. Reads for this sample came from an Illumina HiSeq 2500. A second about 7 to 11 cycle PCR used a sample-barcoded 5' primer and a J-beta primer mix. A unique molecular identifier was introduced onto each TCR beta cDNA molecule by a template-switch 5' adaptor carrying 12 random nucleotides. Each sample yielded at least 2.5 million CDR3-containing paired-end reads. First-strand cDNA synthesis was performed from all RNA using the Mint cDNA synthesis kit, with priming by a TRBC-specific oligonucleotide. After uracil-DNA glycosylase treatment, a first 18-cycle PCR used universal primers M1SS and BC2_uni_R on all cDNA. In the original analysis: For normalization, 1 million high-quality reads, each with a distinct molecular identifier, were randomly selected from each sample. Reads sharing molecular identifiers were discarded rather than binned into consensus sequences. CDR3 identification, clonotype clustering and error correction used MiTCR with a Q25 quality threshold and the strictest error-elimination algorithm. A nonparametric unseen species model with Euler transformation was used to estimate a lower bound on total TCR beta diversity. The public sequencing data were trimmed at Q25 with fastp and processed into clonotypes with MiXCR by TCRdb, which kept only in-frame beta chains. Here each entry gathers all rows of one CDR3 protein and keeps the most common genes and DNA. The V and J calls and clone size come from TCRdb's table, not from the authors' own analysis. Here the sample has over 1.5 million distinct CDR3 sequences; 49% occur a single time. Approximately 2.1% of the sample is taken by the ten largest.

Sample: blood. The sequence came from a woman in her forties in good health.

Here is the DNA: TGCGCCAGCAGCTTGGACCGGGACAGGGGAGCAGGGTATGGCTACACCTTC. This gives the protein CASSLDRDRGAGYGYTF. The rearrangement combines TRBV5-1 with TRBJ1-2; TRBD1 aligns with 10 central bases. Inclusive of the bounding cysteine and phenylalanine, the CDR3 is 17 residues long. Only the CDR3 DNA is retained, 51 bases long and in frame from the first base. The germline V gene encodes CDR1 SGHRS and CDR2 YFSETQ. Trimmed from V: 0 bases; trimmed from J: 5 bases; junction bases lacking a gene match: 10.